The T cell receptor (beta chain) described here comes from a study of T cells expressing NK-cell markers. CDR3 length: 17 amino acids. In germline, CDR1 is KGHSH, CDR2 LQKENI. This clonotype is deemed medium-sized by its frequency. TCRdb reprocessed the 5' RACE reads; each CDR3 protein has one entry and no DNA is given. Here the sample table reports some 1,300 distinct CDR3 sequences. The sequence was obtained from a woman in her late teens or twenties in good health. The chain combines TRBV18 with TRBJ2-1; checking the TCRdb D call of TRBD2 is not possible without DNA. The sample taken for sequencing was blood T cells: a sorted CD56 or NKG2C T cell subset, CD4+ or CD8+ T cells, or bulk PBMC T cells (not recorded which). The CDR3 sequence is CASSPWSSGRATNEQFF.